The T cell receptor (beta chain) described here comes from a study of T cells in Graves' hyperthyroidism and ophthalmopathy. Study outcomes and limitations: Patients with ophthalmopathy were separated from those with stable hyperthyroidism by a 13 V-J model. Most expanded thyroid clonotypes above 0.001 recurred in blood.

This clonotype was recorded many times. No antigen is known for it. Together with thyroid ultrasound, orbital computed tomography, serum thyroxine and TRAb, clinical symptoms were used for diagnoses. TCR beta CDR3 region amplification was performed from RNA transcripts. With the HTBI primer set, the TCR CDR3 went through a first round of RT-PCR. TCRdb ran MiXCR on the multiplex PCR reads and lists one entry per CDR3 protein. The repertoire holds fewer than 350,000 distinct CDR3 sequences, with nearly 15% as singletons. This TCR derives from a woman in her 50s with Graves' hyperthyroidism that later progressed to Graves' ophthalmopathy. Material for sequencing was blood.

The CDR3 protein is CASSLPPKGEKLFF. In DNA form, the CDR3 reads TGTGCCAGCAGTTTACCCCCCAAGGGGGAAAAACTGTTTTTT. The chain joins TRBV12-3 or TRBV12-4 to TRBJ1-4, with D perhaps TRBD1 (5 bases). The length of the CDR3 is 14 residues. Trimming left V 2 bases short and J 8 bases short, with 12 bases between.